One TCR beta chain is described in this entry. These data are taken from a study of blood T cell repertoires in COVID-19. On the study more broadly: The United States, Italy and Spain provided the acute and convalescent COVID-19 samples. The analysed material was cDNA or gDNA that came from T cells, B-cell-depleted T cells, or PBMCs.

Per the original methods: Estimated nucleated cell counts came from reference gene primer amplification. The method was immunoSEQ multiplex PCR; TCRdb's version includes in-frame clones alone and lacks a portion of them. The V and J calls and clone size were taken over from that table, and D and trimming were inferred from the DNA. The table has around 290,000 clones, 80% to 95% seen once. In Seattle, patients joined the study during active infection and were tracked longitudinally. V gave up 3 bases and J gave up 4 bases; unmatched junction bases: 6. CDR1 SGHRS and CDR2 YFSETQ come from the germline V gene. The CDR3 is 15 amino acids.

This receptor was taken from a woman younger than 45 with COVID-19, enrolled during active disease. The genes are TRBV5-1 and TRBJ1-2; the match to TRBD1 covers 10 bases. The sequenced material came from peripheral blood. Here the CDR3 DNA reads TGCGCCAGCAGCTGGGGGACAGGGGCCCCCTATGGCTACACCTTC. Translated, it gives CASSWGTGAPYGYTF.